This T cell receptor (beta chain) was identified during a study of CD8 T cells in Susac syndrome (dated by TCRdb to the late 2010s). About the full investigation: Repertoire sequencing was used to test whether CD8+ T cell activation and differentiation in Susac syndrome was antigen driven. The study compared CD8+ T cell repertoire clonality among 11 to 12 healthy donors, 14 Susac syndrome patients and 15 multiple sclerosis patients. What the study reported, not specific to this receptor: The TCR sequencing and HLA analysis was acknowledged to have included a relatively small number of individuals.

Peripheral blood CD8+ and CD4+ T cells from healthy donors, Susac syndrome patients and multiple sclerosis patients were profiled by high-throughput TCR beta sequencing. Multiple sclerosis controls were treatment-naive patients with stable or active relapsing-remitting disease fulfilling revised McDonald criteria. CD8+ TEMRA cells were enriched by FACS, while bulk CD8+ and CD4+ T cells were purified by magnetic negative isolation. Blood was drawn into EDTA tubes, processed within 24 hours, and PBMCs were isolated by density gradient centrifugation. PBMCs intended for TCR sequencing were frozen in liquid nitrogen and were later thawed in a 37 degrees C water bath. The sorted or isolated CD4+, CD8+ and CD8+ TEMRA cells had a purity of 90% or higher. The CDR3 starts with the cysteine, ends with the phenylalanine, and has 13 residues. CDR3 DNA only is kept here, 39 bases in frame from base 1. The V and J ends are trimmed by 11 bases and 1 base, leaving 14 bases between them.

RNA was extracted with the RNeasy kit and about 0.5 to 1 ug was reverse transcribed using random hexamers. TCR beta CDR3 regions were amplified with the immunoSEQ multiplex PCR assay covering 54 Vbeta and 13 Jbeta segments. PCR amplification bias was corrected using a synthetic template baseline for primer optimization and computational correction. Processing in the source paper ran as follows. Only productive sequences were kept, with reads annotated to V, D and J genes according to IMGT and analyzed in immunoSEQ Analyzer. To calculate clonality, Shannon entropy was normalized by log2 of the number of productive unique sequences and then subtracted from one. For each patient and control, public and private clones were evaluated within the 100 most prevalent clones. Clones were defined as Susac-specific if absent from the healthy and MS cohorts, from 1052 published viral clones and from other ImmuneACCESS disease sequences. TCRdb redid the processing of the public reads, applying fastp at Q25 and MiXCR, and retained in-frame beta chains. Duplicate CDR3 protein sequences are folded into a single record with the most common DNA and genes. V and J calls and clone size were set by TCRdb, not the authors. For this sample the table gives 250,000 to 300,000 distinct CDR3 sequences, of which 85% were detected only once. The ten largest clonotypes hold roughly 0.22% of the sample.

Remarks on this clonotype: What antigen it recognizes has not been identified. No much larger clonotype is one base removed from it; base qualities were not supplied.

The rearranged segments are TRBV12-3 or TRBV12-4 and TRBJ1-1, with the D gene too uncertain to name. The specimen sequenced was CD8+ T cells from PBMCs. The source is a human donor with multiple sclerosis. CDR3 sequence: CAGTPGPNTEAFF. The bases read TGTGCCGGCACCCCAGGCCCGAACACTGAAGCTTTCTTT.